The 7 T cell receptor beta chains in this list originate from one sample, sequenced in a study of molecular identifiers for immune sequencing clone quantification. MiXCR, run by TCRdb on the PCR reads, gives a single entry per CDR3 protein. The table records about 10,000 distinct CDR3 sequences, 15% to 20% of them present only once. The sequenced sample was naive CD8+ T cells from blood, with Jurkat cell RNA spiked in. As to subset: FACS-sorted CD8+CD4-CCR7+CD45RA+ naive T cells. These receptors all come from a human donor in good health. Some libraries in this study had Jurkat cell RNA spiked in.

This clonotype was found many times. V is TRBV20-1 and J is TRBJ2-7, with D unclear. This CDR3 is built from 14 residues. V was clipped by 5 bases and J by 0 bases, with 14 bases between them. The V gene's germline CDR1 is DFQATT and CDR2 SNEGSKA (reference sequence). As DNA, the CDR3 is TGCAGTGCTGGTTCCGAGACCCTCTCCTACGAGCAGTACTTC. This encodes CSAGSETLSYEQYF.

The chain recombines TRBV12-5 with TRBJ2-1; D possibly matches TRBD1 or TRBD2 (5 bases each). V was pared by 1 base and J by 6 bases, with 25 bases between. This CDR3 has 19 residues. The germline gives CDR1 LGHNT, CDR2 FRNRAP. The chain's CDR3 is CASGLALSGAPNGVNEQFF. CDR3 DNA: TGTGCTAGTGGTTTGGCCCTTAGTGGGGCGCCAAACGGGGTCAATGAGCAGTTCTTC.

In its sample, this clonotype is medium-sized. The chain combines TRBV7-9 with TRBJ2-7; unclear D gene. Looked up from germline, CDR1 is SEHNR and CDR2 is FQNEAQ (reference sequence). V dropped 7 bases and J dropped 4 bases, with 14 bases sitting between them. This CDR3 has 13 amino acids. CDR3 residues: CASTSGDRYEQYF. CDR3 DNA sequence: TGTGCCAGCACAAGTGGAGATAGGTACGAGCAGTACTTC.

The chain links TRBV13 to TRBJ1-1; no firm D call. Germline CDR1 is PRHDT and CDR2 is FYEKMQ (reference sequence). Trimming left V 8 bases short and J 1 base short, with 8 bases between. The CDR3 extends over 12 amino acids. The CDR3 DNA is TGTGCCAGCGAAGGGCGGAACACTGAAGCTTTCTTT. The encoded protein is CASEGRNTEAFF.

This clonotype rates as medium-sized (0.01 to 0.1%). The gene calls are TRBV29-1 and TRBJ2-7, with 9 positions matching TRBD1. V was pared by 7 bases and J by 5 bases, with 9 bases of the junction left unmatched. The CDR3 runs to 13 residues. CDR1 SQVTM and CDR2 ANQGSEA come from the germline V gene. CDR3 in amino acids: CSATGGPSNEQYF. The CDR3 nucleotides read TGCAGCGCTACAGGGGGCCCGTCCAACGAGCAGTACTTC.

This clonotype is deemed medium-sized. The CDR3 sequence: CASSSDREETQYF. In DNA form, the CDR3 reads TGTGCCAGCAGCTCGGACAGGGAAGAGACCCAGTACTTC. V gene TRBV12-3 or TRBV12-4 combines with J gene TRBJ2-5; 8 nucleotides match TRBD1. There are 13 residues in the CDR3. Unmatched junction bases numbered 3, after V lost 6 bases and J lost 3 bases.

This clonotype is classed as medium-sized (0.01 to 0.1%). The V and J genes are TRBV29-1 and TRBJ1-4; D is undetermined. Germline values: CDR1 SQVTM, CDR2 ANQGSEA. V was clipped by 5 bases and J by 2 bases, with 9 bases between them. The CDR3 contains 13 residues. CDR3 loop: CSVYFVTNEKLFF. The CDR3 coding sequence is TGCAGCGTTTATTTCGTGACTAATGAAAAACTGTTTTTT. Filled out from reference TRBV29-1 and TRBJ1-4, the complete variable domain reads SAVISQKPSRDICQRGTSLTIQCQVDSQVTMMFWYRQQPGQSLTLIATANQGSEATYESGFVIDKFPISRPNLTFSTLTVSNMSPEDSSIYLCSVYFVTNEKLFFGSGTQLSVL.